These 24 T cell receptor beta chains were sequenced from one sample in a study of spatial heterogeneity in lung cancer. The time point is: sample taken at primary tumor resection. Study results and limitations: Counts of expanded alpha and beta TCRs within tumors tracked the tumor nonsynonymous mutation count.

For these TCRs, the target antigens are not known. A single record per CDR3 protein comes from TCRdb applying MiXCR to the 5' RACE reads. The sample records roughly 15,000 distinct CDR3 sequences, around 6.6% being singletons. The sequenced sample was lung tumor tissue, obtained at surgery. The receptor set was obtained from a male donor with early-stage non-small cell lung cancer.

The rearrangement joins TRBV20-1 to TRBJ2-5; 10 nucleotides agree with TRBD2. Germline loops: CDR1 DFQATT, CDR2 SNEGSKA (reference sequence). V lost 1 base and J lost 5; bases outside the gene matches: 19. This CDR3 has 19 residues. The CDR3 sequence is CSARGTSGELTGVMETQYF. CDR3 bases: TGCAGTGCTAGAGGGACTAGCGGAGAATTAACTGGGGTAATGGAGACCCAGTACTTC.

Many counts were recorded for this clonotype. The V and J genes are TRBV19 and TRBJ2-5, with TRBD2 matching over 10 bases. V dropped 5 bases and J dropped 3; count of bases not matched to a gene: 6. Germline V gene lookup returns CDR1 LNHDA and CDR2 SQIVND (reference sequence). The CDR3 has 15 residues. This CDR3 is CASSLGLAGEETQYF. The CDR3 nucleotides are TGTGCCAGTAGTCTAGGTCTAGCGGGAGAAGAGACCCAGTACTTC.

This clonotype was seen more than once but under ten times. The gene calls are TRBV6-5 and TRBJ2-2; 8 bases map to TRBD2. The length of the CDR3 is 17 residues. The V gene end was trimmed by 2 bases and the J gene end by 3 bases; junction bases not matched to a gene: 8. Germline assignment: CDR1 MNHEY and CDR2 SVGAGI. The CDR3 sequence is CASSYRGRRSDTGELFF. For the CDR3, the DNA is TGTGCCAGCAGTTACCGCGGGAGGAGGTCGGACACCGGGGAGCTGTTTTTT.

Many counts were recorded for this clonotype. V and J are TRBV7-9 and TRBJ2-5, with 7 bases lining up with TRBD1. The J segment lost 5 bases and the V segment lost 5 bases, leaving 8 bases of the junction unmatched. CDR1 is SEHNR and CDR2 is FQNEAQ in the germline V gene (reference sequence). The CDR3 is 14 amino acids. The CDR3 is CASSPQGSQETQYF. For the CDR3, the DNA is TGTGCCAGCAGCCCACAGGGGTCTCAGGAGACCCAGTACTTC.

Ten or more counts support this clonotype. This rearrangement joins TRBV18 to TRBJ2-3; the D gene could be TRBD1 or TRBD2 (5 bases each). Trimming took off 3 bases at V and 4 bases at J, with 5 bases between the two ends. This CDR3 comprises 12 residues. Germline V gene lookup returns CDR1 KGHSH and CDR2 LQKENI. The CDR3 nucleotides are TGTGCCAGCTCACCGGGACCAGATACGCAGTATTTT. It yields the protein CASSPGPDTQYF. The entire variable domain, with the rest obtained from reference TRBV18 and TRBJ2-3, is as follows: NAGVMQNPRHLVRRRGQEARLRCSPMKGHSHVYWYRQLPEEGLKFMVYLQKENIIDESGMPKERFSAEFPKEGPSILRIQQVVRGDSAAYFCASSPGPDTQYFGPGTRLTVL.

The genes are TRBV12-3 or TRBV12-4 and TRBJ2-6; possibly TRBD1 for D (6 bases). V was clipped by 7 bases and J by 4 bases, with 14 bases between them. The CDR3 extends over 15 amino acids. CDR3 nucleotide sequence: TGTGCCAGCACATCCAGGGGCGCCGGGGCCAACGTCCTGACTTTC. Translating gives CASTSRGAGANVLTF.

This clonotype was found many times. The V gene is TRBV11-2, the J gene TRBJ1-6; D is uncertain. Looked up from germline, CDR1 is SGHAT and CDR2 is FQNNGV. Trimming left V 0 bases short and J 9 bases short, with 6 bases between. This CDR3 is 13 amino acids long. Written as DNA, the CDR3 is TGTGCCAGCAGCTTAGATGTGGGTTCACCCCTCCACTTT. This translates into CASSLDVGSPLHF.

This clonotype was detected only a few times. The gene calls are TRBV29-1 and TRBJ2-7; 8 nucleotides align to TRBD2. This CDR3 has 12 amino acids. CDR1 is SQVTM and CDR2 is ANQGSEA in the germline V gene. Trimming removed 6 bases from V and 2 bases from J; junction bases left unmatched: 3. CDR3 sequence: CSVTSGTYEQYF. In DNA, the CDR3 is TGCAGCGTCACTAGCGGTACCTACGAGCAGTACTTC.

A few counts support this clonotype. V usage is TRBV6-2 or TRBV6-3 and J usage is TRBJ2-7; 8 bases agree with TRBD1. The trim removed 4 bases at V and 6 bases at J, leaving 2 bases unmatched. CDR3 length: 12 residues. CDR1 is MNHEY, CDR2 SVGEGT, per germline. The CDR3 DNA sequence: TGTGCCAGCAGTTGGACAGGGCTCGAGCAGTACGTC. Translation: CASSWTGLEQYV.

The V call is TRBV12-3 or TRBV12-4, the J call TRBJ2-1; perhaps D is TRBD1 or TRBD2 (5 bases each). This CDR3 spans 16 amino acids. Trimming took 6 bases from V and 0 from J, leaving 15 bases between them. In DNA, the CDR3 is TGTGCCAGCAGCCTAGGGACCCAGAGCTCCTACAATGAGCAGTTCTTC. Amino acids: CASSLGTQSSYNEQFF.

This clonotype was seen more than once but under ten times. The rearrangement joins TRBV30 to TRBJ2-6; TRBD1 matches 8 bases. This CDR3 is 18 amino acids long. Germline V gene data show CDR1 as GTSNPN and CDR2 as SVGIG (reference sequence). Germline trimming cut 2 bases from V and 2 bases from J; bases unmatched to any gene: 11. The CDR3 DNA follows: TGTGCCTGGAGTTCAGGGACAGGCGGGTTTCCTGGGGCCAACGTCCTGACTTTC. Residues: CAWSSGTGGFPGANVLTF.

In its sample, this clonotype was seen many times. V usage is TRBV24-1 and J usage is TRBJ2-7; 9 nucleotides match TRBD1. J gave up 4 bases and V 5 bases, and 14 bases lay outside the gene matches. The CDR3 has 17 residues. CDR1 is KGHDR, CDR2 SFDVKD, per germline. Written as DNA, the CDR3 is TGTGCCACCAGTGGCGGACAGGGGATAGGGACCGGTTACGAGCAGTACTTC. Translated: CATSGGQGIGTGYEQYF.

The chain carries TRBV18 and TRBJ2-2; D remains ambiguous. V gave up 1 base and J gave up 3 bases, with 9 bases separating them. The CDR3 is made up of 15 amino acids. Germline CDR1 KGHSH, CDR2 LQKENI. CDR3 sequence reads: CASSPLGDHTGELFF. CDR3 nucleotides: TGTGCCAGCTCACCACTAGGTGATCACACCGGGGAGCTGTTTTTT.

This clonotype appeared a few times. The V gene is TRBV20-1, the J gene TRBJ2-3; D remains unclear. The germline CDR1 and CDR2 sequences are DFQATT and SNEGSKA (reference sequence). V lost 6 bases to trimming and J lost 4 bases, with 11 bases between them. This CDR3 contains 12 residues. The CDR3 DNA reads as TGCAGTGCGAGGAAGCCACCAGATACGCAGTATTTT. Translated: CSARKPPDTQYF.

This clonotype was observed many times. J is TRBJ2-3 and V is TRBV7-2, with 13 bases that match TRBD2. V shed 5 bases and J 3 bases; nucleotides not matched to a gene: 8. CDR1 SGHTA and CDR2 FQGNSA come from the germline V gene. The CDR3 consists of 17 residues. The CDR3 DNA reads as TGTGCCAGCAGCACTACACTAGCGGGAGGGCGGACAGATACGCAGTATTTT. It specifies CASSTTLAGGRTDTQYF. Full variable domain (missing parts from reference TRBV7-2 and TRBJ2-3): GAGVSQSPSNKVTEKGKDVELRCDPISGHTALYWYRQSLGQGLEFLIYFQGNSAPDKSGLPSDRFSAERTGGSVSTLTIQRTQQEDSAVYLCASSTTLAGGRTDTQYFGPGTRLTVL.

In its sample, this clonotype was seen a few times. This chain connects TRBV7-2 to TRBJ2-3; TRBD2 matches 7 bases. The CDR3 has 16 amino acids. Germline CDR1 reads SGHTA; CDR2 reads FQGNSA. V gave up 5 bases and J gave up 2 bases; unmatched junction bases: 10. The DNA of the CDR3 is TGTGCCAGCAGCCTCTTTGGGGGAGGGGTCACAGATACGCAGTATTTT. Translated: CASSLFGGGVTDTQYF.

Relative to its sample, this clonotype is medium-sized. The chain recombines TRBV14 with TRBJ2-3, with TRBD1 matching 10 bases. Germline V gene sequence: CDR1 SGHDN, CDR2 FVKESK. The CDR3 contains 17 residues. V was clipped by 0 bases and J by 4 bases; unmatched bases: 7. CDR3 in DNA: TGTGCCAGCAGCCAAGAATTTCGGACAGGGGGTTCAGATACGCAGTATTTT. Protein product: CASSQEFRTGGSDTQYF.

J is TRBJ2-3 and V is TRBV4-3; 9 bases agree with TRBD1. This CDR3 spans 16 amino acids. The ends lost 0 bases at V and 1 base at J; junction bases unmatched: 2. The germline gives CDR1 LGHNA, CDR2 YSLEER. The CDR3 coding sequence is TGCGCCAGCAGCCAAGAACGGACAGGGGGCACAGATACGCAGTATTTT. Its protein product is CASSQERTGGTDTQYF.

This clonotype is medium-sized by share. This chain joins TRBV19 and TRBJ2-6, with 8 bases lining up with TRBD1. This CDR3 is 16 amino acids long. Trimming cost V 5 bases and J 4 bases; bases outside gene matches: 7. In germline, CDR1 is LNHDA, CDR2 SQIVND (reference sequence). The CDR3 DNA reads as TGTGCCAGTAGTCCCGGACAGGGAGCAGGGGCCAACGTCCTGACTTTC. As protein: CASSPGQGAGANVLTF.

This clonotype was seen a few times. The chain joins TRBV10-3 to TRBJ1-1; no firm D call. The CDR3 is 11 amino acids. The V and J ends lost 6 bases and 1 base respectively, with 3 bases between them. Germline CDR1 reads ENHRY; CDR2 reads SYGVKD. The CDR3 DNA reads TGTGCCATCAGACAGAACACTGAAGCTTTCTTT. It is translated as CAIRQNTEAFF.

In this sample, this clonotype turned up a few times. This rearrangement joins TRBV20-1 to TRBJ2-6; either TRBD1 or TRBD2 may fit D (6 bases each). The germline CDR1 and CDR2 sequences are DFQATT and SNEGSKA (reference sequence). The V end was cut by 1 base, the J end by 0 bases, with 7 bases between. CDR3 size: 15 residues. CDR3 DNA sequence: TGCAGTGCTAGAGGGGGGGCCTCTGGGGCCAACGTCCTGACTTTC. Its protein is CSARGGASGANVLTF.

At least ten counts were recorded for this clonotype. This chain links TRBV27 with TRBJ1-2; the D is unclear. Germline V CDR1 and CDR2: MNHEY, SMNVEV (reference sequence). Trimming shortened V by 5 bases and J by 5 bases, and 21 bases separated the two germline ends. The CDR3 spans 16 residues. CDR3 protein: CASSPALAGGLYGYTF. The CDR3 bases are TGTGCCAGCAGTCCCGCCTTAGCCGGAGGCCTGTATGGCTACACCTTC.

This clonotype showed up many times. J is TRBJ2-2 and V is TRBV3-1; 11 bases are shared with TRBD1. The CDR3 consists of 17 residues. Germline-derived CDR1 and CDR2 are LGHDT and YNNKEL (reference sequence). V trimming: 5 bases; J trimming: 4 bases; junction bases outside the gene matches: 9. The DNA for the CDR3 is TGTGCCAGCAGCACTCGGACAGGGGGCGCGGGCACCGGGGAGCTGTTTTTT. Protein product: CASSTRTGGAGTGELFF.

This clonotype occurred many times. The chain carries TRBV6-9 and TRBJ2-7; TRBD1 aligns across 9 bases. The CDR3 contains 16 residues. V trimming: 6 bases; J trimming: 5 bases; junction bases outside the gene matches: 14. The germline CDR1 and CDR2 sequences are MNHGY and SVAAGI. This CDR3 is CASSVQGALNVHEQYV. As DNA, the CDR3 is TGTGCCAGCAGCGTACAGGGGGCGCTTAATGTCCACGAGCAGTACGTC.